These T cell receptor beta chains were read from a single sample in a study of cytomegalovirus exposure and HLA in healthy donors. Produced via immunoSEQ multiplex PCR; TCRdb's table is partial and in-frame only. The listing records fewer than 150,000 clones. The source material was PBMCs. The receptors here all came from a woman aged 60-75 years in good health and CMV-seronegative. The CDR3 runs from the conserved cysteine through the conserved F or W. D genes are given only for firm matches.

D gene	J gene	V gene	CDR3 DNA	CDR3 protein
TRBD1	TRBJ1-1	TRBV6-4	TGTGCCAGCACTATGGCGGGACAGGGGGATGGAGCTTTCTTT	CASTMAGQGDGAFF
NA	TRBJ2-7	TRBV21-1	TGTGCCAGCCCCCCGGGAGGGGAAACCTACGAGCAGTACTTC	CASPPGGETYEQYF
TRBD2	TRBJ2-1	TRBV6-5	TGTGCCAGCAGTTACCATACTACTAGCGGGGGGGTTGAGCAGTTCTTC	CASSYHTTSGGVEQFF
NA	TRBJ1-2	TRBV27	TGTGCCAGCGCCCCAGGGGCAGACTATGGCTACACCTTC	CASAPGADYGYTF
TRBD1	TRBJ2-7	TRBV28	TGTGCCAGCAGTCCCGGGACAGCTCTATACGAGCAGTACTTC	CASSPGTALYEQYF
NA	TRBJ1-1	TRBV5-1	TGCGCCAGCAGCTTGTTGGTTGGGAGCACTGAAGCTTTCTTT	CASSLLVGSTEAFF
NA	TRBJ2-1	TRBV9	TGTGCCAGCAGCGTATCTCTCAATGAGCAGTTCTTC	CASSVSLNEQFF
TRBD1	TRBJ2-2	TRBV11-3	TGTGCCAGCAGCCCGACAGGGACGACCACCGGGGAGCTGTTTTTT	CASSPTGTTTGELFF
NA	TRBJ2-2	TRBV7-9	TGTGCCAGCAGCTTAGGGGTTGACAGGAACACCGGGGAGCTGTTTTTT	CASSLGVDRNTGELFF
NA	TRBJ2-7	TRBV6-5	TGTGCCAGCAGTTACTCGGGGCTGGTCAGACCCTACGAGCAGTACTTC	CASSYSGLVRPYEQYF
NA	TRBJ1-3	TRBV5-1	TGCGCCAGCAGCTTTACCTACAGGGATACTGGAAACACCATATATTTT	CASSFTYRDTGNTIYF
NA	TRBJ2-5	TRBV9	TGTGCCAGCAGCGTAGGGGTAGCGGAAGAGACCCAGTACTTC	CASSVGVAEETQYF
TRBD1	TRBJ2-7	TRBV28	TGTGCCAGCAGTTTCAATGGACAGGGGTCCTACGAGCAGTACTTC	CASSFNGQGSYEQYF
TRBD2	TRBJ2-2	TRBV6-1	TGTGCCACCAACGGGGGGGCTAACACCGGGGAGCTGTTTTTT	CATNGGANTGELFF
NA	TRBJ2-5	TRBV9	TGTGCCAGCAGCGTAGCAGGGTTACAACAAGAGACCCAGTACTTC	CASSVAGLQQETQYF
TRBD1	TRBJ1-1	TRBV30	TGTGCCTGCAACAGGGGGTACACTGAAGCTTTCTTT	CACNRGYTEAFF
TRBD2	TRBJ2-3	TRBV6-4	TGTGCCAGCAGTGACCTAGCGGGAGCACCAGATACGCAGTATTTT	CASSDLAGAPDTQYF
TRBD2	TRBJ2-3	TRBV5-6	TGTGCCAGCAGAATAAGCGGGGGAGGCACAGATACGCAGTATTTT	CASRISGGGTDTQYF
NA	TRBJ1-5	TRBV2	TGTGCCAGCAGTGAAGCGCGGGGCCGGGGCAATCAGCCCCAGCATTTT	CASSEARGRGNQPQHF
NA	TRBJ1-1	TRBV19	TGTGCCAGTAGTATAGCGGCAGGGATGAACACTGAAGCTTTCTTT	CASSIAAGMNTEAFF
TRBD1	TRBJ1-6	TRBV14	TGTGCCAGCAGCCGGATACCGGGACAGGGAGGTTCCTATAATTCACCCCTCCACTTT	CASSRIPGQGGSYNSPLHF
NA	TRBJ1-1	TRBV21-1	TGTGCCAGCACCGAAGCCAGCACTGAAGCTTTCTTT	CASTEASTEAFF
NA	TRBJ2-7	TRBV10-1	TGCGCCAGCAGTACGCTGGCGGTCGACCCTTCTCTAGGGCAGTACTTC	CASSTLAVDPSLGQYF
NA	TRBJ1-1	TRBV28	TGTGCCAGCAGTCGTAGTCGTGCATCAGGGATCTCTGAAGCTTTCTTT	CASSRSRASGISEAFF
TRBD2	TRBJ2-1	TRBV5-1	TGCGCCAGCAGCGAAGGGACTAGCGGGAGGGCTGGTGAGCAGTTCTTC	CASSEGTSGRAGEQFF
NA	TRBJ1-5	TRBV18	TGTGCCAGCTCACCCGAGGACAGCTTCAATCAGCCCCAGCATTTT	CASSPEDSFNQPQHF
TRBD2	TRBJ2-7	TRBV7-9	TGTGCCAGCAGCTTACCCGGACCCGGGGGGGAGCAGTACTTC	CASSLPGPGGEQYF
NA	TRBJ2-7	TRBV10-3	TGTGCCATCAGTGAGGTGAGAGGCGAGCAGTACTTC	CAISEVRGEQYF
TRBD1	TRBJ1-3	TRBV27	TGTGCCAGCAGCCTCTCCGGGACAGACTCTGGAAACACCATATATTTT	CASSLSGTDSGNTIYF
NA	TRBJ1-5	TRBV12-2	TGTGCAAGTCGCCCTAGCCAGGGGGGACAGCCCCAGCATTTT	CASRPSQGGQPQHF
TRBD1	TRBJ2-1	TRBV28	TGTGCCAGCAGTTTCTCACAGGGGTTGGGTAGGAATGAGCAGTTCTTC	CASSFSQGLGRNEQFF
TRBD2	TRBJ2-1	TRBV9	TGTGCCAGCAACTCGGTCGGGCTAGCGGGACTCTCCTACAATGAGCAGTTCTTC	CASNSVGLAGLSYNEQFF
NA	TRBJ2-1	TRBV6-5	TGTGCCAGCAGTCCCCGCCGGGCCTACAATGAGCAGTTCTTC	CASSPRRAYNEQFF
TRBD1	TRBJ1-2	TRBV10-2	TGCGCCAGCAGCGAGGGTGGGACAGGCAACTATGGCTACACCTTC	CASSEGGTGNYGYTF
NA	TRBJ2-7	TRBV28	TGTGCCAGCTTGGGACAACCCTACGAGCAGTACTTC	CASLGQPYEQYF
NA	TRBJ1-1	TRBV28	TGTGCCAGCAGTCCAAGCCCCGGGATGAACACTGAAGCTTTCTTT	CASSPSPGMNTEAFF